A single sample is the source of the 24 T cell receptor beta chains below, sequenced in a study of cytomegalovirus exposure and HLA in healthy donors. PCR used 60 Vbeta primers and 13 Jbeta primers. The method was immunoSEQ multiplex PCR; TCRdb's version includes in-frame clones alone and lacks a portion of them. This repertoire shows under 200,000 clones, over 75% found once; its top ten account for approximately 0.47%. What was sequenced was PBMCs. These receptors came from a woman between 45 and 65 years old in good health and CMV-seronegative.

V is TRBV6-1 and J is TRBJ1-3; 9 nucleotides agree with TRBD1. The germline V gene encodes CDR1 MNHNS and CDR2 SASEGT. The CDR3 runs 14 residues. Losses at the gene ends were 6 bases for V and 3 bases for J; bases not matched to a gene: 3. CDR3 sequence reads: CASRGTGRGNTIYF. The CDR3 DNA is TGTGCCAGCAGGGGGACAGGGCGTGGAAACACCATATATTTT.

The chain links TRBV2 to TRBJ2-6, with 8 bases that match TRBD1. The CDR3 extends over 16 amino acids. V lost 4 bases and J lost 1; bases outside the gene matches: 3. The germline V gene encodes CDR1 SNHLY and CDR2 FYNNEI. CDR3 in amino acids: CASSGQGASGANVLTF. The CDR3 coding sequence is TGTGCCAGCAGTGGGCAGGGGGCTTCTGGGGCCAACGTCCTGACTTTC.

Only one count was recorded for this clone. The chain combines TRBV30 with TRBJ1-2; 8 nucleotides align to TRBD1. This CDR3 region has 15 residues. V shed 3 bases and J 4 bases; nucleotides not matched to a gene: 10. CDR1 and CDR2 from the germline V gene are GTSNPN and SVGIG (reference sequence). The CDR3 DNA reads TGTGCCTGGAGCCGACAGGGGCGCGGGGGCTATGGCTACACCTTC. This codes for CAWSRQGRGGYGYTF. Drawing the rest from reference TRBV30 and TRBJ1-2, the complete variable domain is SQTIHQWPATLVQPVGSPLSLECTVEGTSNPNLYWYRQAAGRGLQLLFYSVGIGQISSEVPQNLSASRPQDRQFILSSKKLLLSDSGFYLCAWSRQGRGGYGYTFGSGTRLTVV.

About this clone itself: The junction shows a germline mismatch at one end, possibly a read error. V usage is TRBV5-4 and J usage is TRBJ2-3, with 11 positions matching TRBD1. In germline, CDR1 is SGHNT, CDR2 YYREEE (reference sequence). This CDR3 has 15 residues. This chain's CDR3 is CASSLGQGGADTQYF. As DNA, the CDR3 is TGTGCCAGCAGTTTGGGACAGGGGGGGGCAGATACGCAGTATTTT.

This clone was counted once. The rearrangement links TRBV7-9 to TRBJ1-2, with unresolved D. CDR3 length: 12 amino acids. Trimming left V 1 base short and J 7 bases short, with 7 bases between. Germline V gives CDR1 SEHNR, CDR2 FQNEAQ (reference sequence). Here the CDR3 reads CASSLGERGYTF. Written as DNA, the CDR3 is TGTGCCAGCAGCTTAGGCGAACGTGGCTACACCTTC.

This chain links TRBV7-8 with TRBJ1-1; unclear D gene. V lost 5 bases, J lost 4 bases, and 17 bases lay in between. The CDR3 sequence is 15 residues long. Germline CDR1 is SGHVS and CDR2 is FQNEAQ. This chain's CDR3 is CASSPKDHAGTEAFF. In nucleotides, the CDR3 is TGTGCCAGCAGCCCAAAAGATCACGCGGGCACTGAAGCTTTCTTT.

The V gene is TRBV28, the J gene TRBJ2-7; 8 bases line up with TRBD2. In germline, CDR1 is MDHEN, CDR2 SYDVKM. The V segment lost 3 bases and the J segment 0 bases; nucleotides outside the gene matches: 7. The CDR3 has 16 amino acids. The CDR3 spells CASSFPTSGLSYEQYF. CDR3 nucleotides: TGTGCCAGCAGTTTCCCTACTAGCGGACTCTCCTACGAGCAGTACTTC.

The chain uses TRBV6-1 and TRBJ1-1, with TRBD1 matching 9 bases. The CDR3 is 12 amino acids. Germline V gene sequence: CDR1 MNHNS, CDR2 SASEGT. The V and J ends lost 6 bases and 4 bases, in that order; junction bases with no gene match: 0. CDR3 residues: CASRTGGTEAFF. CDR3 DNA: TGTGCCAGCAGGACAGGGGGCACTGAAGCTTTCTTT.

V is TRBV4-3 and J is TRBJ2-4; TRBD1 aligns across 8 bases. Trimming took 2 bases from V and 0 from J; bases not matched to a gene: 6. Germline V CDR1 and CDR2: LGHNA, YSLEER. This CDR3 region has 17 residues. The CDR3 DNA reads TGCGCCAGCAGCCAAATTCACACAGGGGGAGCCAAAAACATTCAGTACTTC. This sequence encodes CASSQIHTGGAKNIQYF.

The chain has TRBV7-2 and TRBJ1-2; 8 nucleotides agree with TRBD1. The length of the CDR3 is 15 residues. V lost 5 bases and J lost 3; bases outside the gene matches: 8. Germline values: CDR1 SGHTA, CDR2 FQGNSA. Written as DNA, the CDR3 is TGTGCCAGCAGCCTCTCAGGGGGCAGCTACTATGGCTACACCTTC. Translation gives CASSLSGGSYYGYTF. Combining the CDR3 with reference TRBV7-2 and TRBJ1-2 gives the whole variable domain GAGVSQSPSNKVTEKGKDVELRCDPISGHTALYWYRQSLGQGLEFLIYFQGNSAPDKSGLPSDRFSAERTGGSVSTLTIQRTQQEDSAVYLCASSLSGGSYYGYTFGSGTRLTVV.

A few counts support this clone. This rearrangement joins TRBV11-2 to TRBJ1-5, with D unresolved. The CDR3 sequence is 15 residues long. The V and J ends lost 2 bases and 0 bases respectively, with 8 bases between them. Germline CDR1 reads SGHAT; CDR2 reads FQNNGV. CDR3 amino acids: CASSLPVYSNQPQHF. The DNA for the CDR3 is TGTGCCAGCAGCTTACCAGTTTATAGCAATCAGCCCCAGCATTTT.

V gene TRBV5-1 combines with J gene TRBJ1-2, with D perhaps TRBD1 (5 bases). CDR1 and CDR2 (germline): SGHRS, YFSETQ. Trimming pared 0 bases from V and 8 bases from J, leaving 11 bases between. The CDR3 consists of 13 residues. The CDR3 sequence is CASSLVQGEGYTF. In DNA, the CDR3 is TGCGCCAGCAGCTTGGTGCAAGGGGAAGGCTACACCTTC.

The genes are TRBV28 and TRBJ1-2; the D gene is possibly TRBD1 (5 bases). The CDR3 runs to 13 residues. Looked up from germline, CDR1 is MDHEN and CDR2 is SYDVKM. V lost 6 bases, J lost 2 bases, and 10 bases lay in between. The DNA of the CDR3 is TGTGCCAGCAGATCGGGGGTGAACTATGGCTACACCTTC. This encodes CASRSGVNYGYTF.

The genes are TRBV6-1 and TRBJ2-1, with 8 positions matching TRBD2. Germline CDR1 reads MNHNS; CDR2 reads SASEGT. The CDR3 has 14 amino acids. Unmatched junction bases numbered 2, after V lost 7 bases and J lost 0 bases. The CDR3 DNA sequence: TGTGCCAGCACACGGGAGGGCTCCTACAATGAGCAGTTCTTC. It yields the protein CASTREGSYNEQFF.

The chain uses TRBV25-1 and TRBJ2-1; D is perhaps TRBD1 (5 bases). CDR1 MGHDK and CDR2 SYGVNS come from the germline V gene. This CDR3 has 16 amino acids. V lost 4 bases, J lost 8 bases, and 21 bases lay in between. CDR3 region: CASSAAGNAGNDEQFF. The DNA for the CDR3 is TGTGCCAGCAGTGCCGCAGGGAACGCCGGCAACGATGAGCAGTTCTTC.

The V and J genes are TRBV10-3 and TRBJ1-2, with 7 nucleotides matching TRBD1. The V segment lost 6 bases and the J segment 2 bases; nucleotides outside the gene matches: 12. The CDR3 consists of 16 residues. Looked up from germline, CDR1 is ENHRY and CDR2 is SYGVKD. This CDR3 is CAISGDWDRNNYGYTF. The CDR3 DNA reads TGTGCCATCAGCGGAGACTGGGACAGAAACAACTATGGCTACACCTTC.

V is TRBV7-6 and J is TRBJ2-7; 11 nucleotides line up with TRBD1. CDR3 length: 18 residues. Germline V lookup: CDR1 SGHVS, CDR2 FNYEAQ. V shed 0 bases, J shed 2 bases, and the junction held 9 bases outside the gene matches. Here the CDR3 reads CASSLAAAAGQGAYEQYF. As DNA, the CDR3 is TGTGCCAGCAGCTTAGCGGCCGCAGCGGGACAGGGGGCCTACGAGCAGTACTTC.

There are a few counts of this clone. The J gene is TRBJ2-6, the V gene TRBV11-2; D is unclear. V lost 1 base and J 2 bases, leaving 3 bases between the germline ends. Germline values: CDR1 SGHAT, CDR2 FQNNGV. There are 14 residues in the CDR3. DNA for the CDR3: TGTGCCAGCAGCTTAGCGGCTGGGGCCAACGTCCTGACTTTC. Translated, it gives CASSLAAGANVLTF.

The V call is TRBV10-3, the J call TRBJ2-5; unclear D gene. Deletions cut 10 bases from V and 5 bases from J, with 17 bases between. The CDR3 spans 13 residues. The germline CDR1 and CDR2 sequences are ENHRY and SYGVKD. The CDR3 sequence is CASSPPFVETQYF. DNA for the CDR3: TGTGCCAGTAGTCCCCCCTTTGTGGAGACCCAGTACTTC.

The CDR3 coding sequence is TGTGCCAGCAAATTCCCCGCTAGCTCCACAGATACGCAGTATTTT. Amino acid sequence: CASKFPASSTDTQYF. The chain is built from TRBV28 and TRBJ2-3; possible D gene TRBD2, 5 bases. V shed 7 bases and J shed 2 bases, with 16 bases lying between them. The CDR3 covers 15 residues. Germline V gives CDR1 MDHEN, CDR2 SYDVKM.

The chain combines TRBV7-8 with TRBJ2-1; 10 bases align to TRBD1. This CDR3 has 16 amino acids. Per germline, CDR1 SGHVS and CDR2 FQNEAQ. V shed 5 bases and J 6 bases; nucleotides not matched to a gene: 10. CDR3 bases: TGTGCCAGCAGCCCCAGGGACAGGGGTTTTTTCAATGAGCAGTTCTTC. Amino acids: CASSPRDRGFFNEQFF.

In DNA form, the CDR3 reads TGTGCCAGTAGTCCGAATGACAGAGCGAATCAGCCCCAGCATTTT. Translating it yields CASSPNDRANQPQHF. This chain links TRBV19 with TRBJ1-5; TRBD1 might be the D (5 bases). Trimming took 5 bases from V and 4 from J, leaving 15 bases between them. The CDR3 spans 15 residues. Per germline, CDR1 LNHDA and CDR2 SQIVND (reference sequence).

The chain joins TRBV7-3 to TRBJ2-7; 7 nucleotides line up with TRBD1. This CDR3 is built from 15 residues. Germline assignment: CDR1 SGHTA and CDR2 FQGTGA. The J segment lost 6 bases and the V segment lost 3 bases, leaving 11 bases of the junction unmatched. The CDR3 region has the DNA TGTGCCAGCAGCTTGACAGGGCCCACCACGTCCGAGCAGTACTTC. Translated: CASSLTGPTTSEQYF.

V and J are TRBV28 and TRBJ1-5; TRBD1 aligns across 7 bases. The ends lost 5 bases at V and 7 bases at J; junction bases unmatched: 2. This CDR3 spans 12 amino acids. Germline V CDR1 and CDR2: MDHEN, SYDVKM. CDR3 residues: CASSIGGQPQHF. CDR3 nucleotides: TGTGCCAGCAGTATAGGGGGCCAGCCCCAGCATTTT.